This is a list of T cell receptor beta chains from one sample in a study of blood T cell repertoires in COVID-19. Profiling relied on immunoSEQ multiplex PCR, and the TCRdb table lists in-frame clones only, not all of them. This table holds approximately 150,000 clones, 79% found once. The sample was peripheral blood. These receptor sequences come from a man aged 45 to 65 with active or convalescent COVID-19. The CDR3 runs from the conserved cysteine through the conserved F or W. The order of the fields is D gene, clone size, V gene, J gene, CDR3 DNA, CDR3 protein. The D gene is left open where the match is weak. Only some rows state a clone size, as once, few, many or a class for expanded clones.

TRBD1	-	TRBV2	TRBJ2-7	TGTGCCAGCAGTGACCACAGGGGCTATTATGGCGAGCAGTACTTC	CASSDHRGYYGEQYF
-	-	TRBV19	TRBJ1-2	TGTGCCAGTAGTATCGGGGGAAGTGGCGTCTATGGCTACACCTTC	CASSIGGSGVYGYTF
TRBD1	-	TRBV4-1	TRBJ1-1	TGCGCCAGCAGCCAAGAAATCGACAGGGTCCCTGAAGCTTTCTTT	CASSQEIDRVPEAFF
-	-	TRBV19	TRBJ1-1	TGTGCCAGTAGTATTCGATCTGGGCACAACACTGAAGCTTTCTTT	CASSIRSGHNTEAFF
-	-	TRBV9	TRBJ1-1	TGTGCCAGCAGCGTACTTCCCACAATGGGGCACTACACTGAAGCTTTCTTT	CASSVLPTMGHYTEAFF
-	-	TRBV28	TRBJ1-1	TGTGCCAGCAGCCGAAAAATGGCAGGCCCGTATGAAGCTTTCTTT	CASSRKMAGPYEAFF
-	-	TRBV6-1	TRBJ2-7	TGTGCCAGCAGTGAGGAGCCCCGCTCCTACGAGCAGTACTTC	CASSEEPRSYEQYF
TRBD1	-	TRBV27	TRBJ1-5	TGTGCCAGCAGTTTATCGCGGGGGACAGGTAATCAGCCCCAGCATTTT	CASSLSRGTGNQPQHF
TRBD1	-	TRBV5-1	TRBJ1-1	TGCGCCAGCAGCTTGGGAGACAGGGGCCAGAACACTGAAGCTTTCTTT	CASSLGDRGQNTEAFF
-	-	TRBV7-3	TRBJ2-1	TGTGCCAGCAGCCGCCTTAGCCACAGGGAAAATAAGACCAATGAGCAGTTCTTC	CASSRLSHRENKTNEQFF
-	few	TRBV2	TRBJ2-7	TGTGCCAGCAACCGAGCGGGCGAGCAGTACTTC	CASNRAGEQYF
TRBD2	-	TRBV6-6	TRBJ2-3	TGTGCCAGCAGTTCAGCGGGAGGCAGCACAGATACGCAGTATTTT	CASSSAGGSTDTQYF
-	-	TRBV3-1/TRBV3-2	TRBJ2-5	TGTGCCAGCAGCCGGGATGGGACTCGAGGTGAGACCCAGTACTTC	CASSRDGTRGETQYF
-	-	TRBV11-3	TRBJ2-2	TGTGCCAGCAGCTCAGGTTCAGGGCGAACTACCGGGGAGCTGTTTTTT	CASSSGSGRTTGELFF
-	-	TRBV10-1	TRBJ2-6	TGCGCCAGCAGTGAGTCGATCCTGAGCGGGGCCAACGTCCTGACTTTC	CASSESILSGANVLTF
-	-	TRBV24-1	TRBJ2-1	TGTGCCACCAGTGAGAGGCAGGGCTACAATGAGCAGTTCTTC	CATSERQGYNEQFF
-	-	TRBV5-8	TRBJ1-5	TGTGCCAGCAGCGTGACAGTCGGAGCCACTCAGCCCCAGCATTTT	CASSVTVGATQPQHF
TRBD1	once	TRBV27	TRBJ1-1	TGTGCCAGCCAGCGACAGGGGGGGACTGAAGCTTTCTTT	CASQRQGGTEAFF
TRBD2	-	TRBV2	TRBJ2-1	TGTGCCAGCAGTACACAGGGACTAGCGGGAGGATACGGCAATGAGCAGTTCTTC	CASSTQGLAGGYGNEQFF
-	-	TRBV21-1	TRBJ1-1	TGTGCCAGCAGCAAAGCGGGCACAAGGCTTATGAACACTGAAGCTTTCTTT	CASSKAGTRLMNTEAFF
TRBD1	-	TRBV18	TRBJ1-5	TGTGCCAGCTCGCTGGGGACAGGCGGGGCCAATCAGCCCCAGCATTTT	CASSLGTGGANQPQHF
-	-	TRBV21-1	TRBJ1-5	TGTGCCAGCAGCAAAGGACAGGGTTTGGACAATCAGCCCCAGCATTTT	CASSKGQGLDNQPQHF
TRBD1	-	TRBV27	TRBJ1-5	TGTGCCAGCAGTTTGGGACAGGGCAATCAGCCCCAGCATTTT	CASSLGQGNQPQHF
TRBD1	-	TRBV27	TRBJ1-2	TGTGCCAGCAGCCCCGACAGGGACTATGGCTACACCTTC	CASSPDRDYGYTF
-	-	TRBV9	TRBJ1-5	TGTGCCAGCAGCGATCAGGGCGGTCAGCCCCAGCATTTT	CASSDQGGQPQHF
-	-	TRBV24-1	TRBJ2-3	TGTGCCACCAGTGATTCCCTACGGGATACGCAGTATTTT	CATSDSLRDTQYF
-	-	TRBV9	TRBJ2-7	TGTGCCAGCAGCGTAGAACAGGGTACCTACGAGCAGTACTTC	CASSVEQGTYEQYF
TRBD2	-	TRBV5-4	TRBJ2-7	TGTGCCAGCAGCTTCCTAGCGGGGAACTCCTACGAGCAGTACTTC	CASSFLAGNSYEQYF
TRBD1	few	TRBV7-7	TRBJ2-5	TGTGCCAGCAGCCCAACAGGGGGCGGCGAGACCCAGTACTTC	CASSPTGGGETQYF
-	-	TRBV7-2	TRBJ2-3	TGTGCCAGCAGCTTAACAGGTACTAGCACAGATACGCAGTATTTT	CASSLTGTSTDTQYF
TRBD2	-	TRBV7-9	TRBJ2-1	TGTGCCAGCAGCTTGGCGGGAGTGGGCCATGAGCAGTTCTTC	CASSLAGVGHEQFF
TRBD2	-	TRBV10-3	TRBJ2-2	TGTGCCCATGCGGGAGCGTTCCCCGGGGAGCTGTTTTTT	CAHAGAFPGELFF
-	once	TRBV7-9	TRBJ1-2	TGTGCCAGCAGCATCGGCGGGGGCACCTACTATGGCTACACCTTC	CASSIGGGTYYGYTF
-	once	TRBV10-1	TRBJ2-1	TGCGCCAGCCCTGTGGTCAGGGGTAGGGACAATGAGCAGTTCTTC	CASPVVRGRDNEQFF
TRBD1	-	TRBV28	TRBJ1-6	TGTGCCAGCAGTTTATTCCAGGGACAGGTCTATAATTCACCCCTCCACTTT	CASSLFQGQVYNSPLHF
TRBD1	-	TRBV10-1	TRBJ2-5	TGCGCCAGCAGTTTCGCTCGGACAGGGGGCCGGGAGACCCAGTACTTC	CASSFARTGGRETQYF
-	few	TRBV9	TRBJ2-1	TGTGCCAGCAGCACCAGCGGTGAGCAGTTCTTC	CASSTSGEQFF
TRBD1	-	TRBV7-2	TRBJ1-3	TGTGCCAGCACCTTTCAAGGGACAGGGCCCAACACCATATATTTT	CASTFQGTGPNTIYF
-	-	TRBV5-4	TRBJ2-6	TGTGCCAGCAGCCGGATAGGGGCTGGGGCCAACGTCCTGACTTTC	CASSRIGAGANVLTF
-	-	TRBV28	TRBJ1-2	TGTGCCAGCAGTTTATTCCCCGGGAACTATGGCTACACCTTC	CASSLFPGNYGYTF
-	-	TRBV6-1	TRBJ1-2	TGTGCCAGCAGTGAAGGCAGGGGAAACTATGGCTACACCTTC	CASSEGRGNYGYTF
TRBD1	-	TRBV7-9	TRBJ1-1	TGTGCCAGCAGCTTCAACAGGGGTGACACTGAAGCTTTCTTT	CASSFNRGDTEAFF
-	once	TRBV4-1	TRBJ2-7	TGCGCCAGCAGCCCCAGGATAGCGTCCTCCTACGAGCAGTACTTC	CASSPRIASSYEQYF
-	-	TRBV7-2	TRBJ2-7	TGTGCCAGCAGCTCCGTAGCCGGTGAGCAGTACTTC	CASSSVAGEQYF
-	-	TRBV9	TRBJ1-3	TGTGCCAGCAGCGTAGGACTTACACCTGGAAACACCATATATTTT	CASSVGLTPGNTIYF
-	-	TRBV28	TRBJ1-1	TGTGCCAGCAGTTCGGACAGTATGAACACTGAAGCTTTCTTT	CASSSDSMNTEAFF
TRBD1	-	TRBV7-8	TRBJ1-6	TGTGCCAGCAGCCGCCTGACAGGGTATAATTCACCCCTCCACTTT	CASSRLTGYNSPLHF
TRBD1	once	TRBV7-9	TRBJ1-2	TGTGCCAGCACCCCGACAGGGTCGGGCTACACCTTC	CASTPTGSGYTF
-	few	TRBV7-3	TRBJ2-1	TGTGCCAGCAGCCTTCGGGACATCGGCGATGAGCAGTTCTTC	CASSLRDIGDEQFF
TRBD1	-	TRBV18	TRBJ1-5	TGTGCCAGCTCACCGGACAGGGATCAGCCCCAGCATTTT	CASSPDRDQPQHF